This T cell receptor beta chain was obtained from a study of blood T cell repertoires in COVID-19 (dated by TCRdb to 2018 to 2020). About the investigation overall: Samples from collaborators originated in the United States, Italy and Spain and spanned both the acute and convalescent phases of COVID-19. The material from the prospective study consisted of cDNA or gDNA derived from T cells, B-cell-depleted T cells, or PBMCs. Subjects who had been exposed to COVID-19, were actively infected with it, or had recovered from it provided the deeply sampled blood TCRbeta repertoires that made up the dataset. The repertoires were released in a freely available public database intended as a resource for research on the immune response to SARS-CoV-2. The samples were drawn from the first 160 participants of the ongoing ImmuneRACE study and from roughly 1,300 subjects provided by 6 global collaborators. Nearly every sample came with metadata listing a de-identified subject ID, COVID-19 status, age in years and sex. Where available, HLA class I and class II types were taken from metadata supplied by the sample provider and were not determined by assay-based typing.

What the research found in general, with its limitations: Clinical and demographic metadata were provided uncurated, with the amount varying by source and participant.

V is trimmed back by 2 bases and J by 4 bases, and the junction contains 9 bases that no gene match accounts for. The germline V gene yields SGHAT for CDR1 and FQNNGV for CDR2. From the cysteine up to the phenylalanine, the CDR3 has a length of 17 residues. The CDR3 DNA has 51 bases and is translated from base 1. The immunoSEQ Assay, a bias-controlled multiplex PCR, was used to amplify TCRbeta CDR3 regions from genomic DNA. The authors' analysis ran thus. The number of nucleated cells in each sample was estimated from the amplification of reference gene primers within the assay. To quantify the absolute abundance of each unique TCRbeta CDR3 rearrangement, sequence reads were collapsed and filtered. For each sample, productive Simpson clonality was calculated as the square root of Simpson's diversity index across productive rearrangements. As stored in TCRdb, this immuneACCESS dataset retains in-frame rearrangements with V and J assigned. A fraction of the clones does not appear; measured against another copy, unresolved V genes explain less than half of the discrepancy, and the remainder lacks a known reason. V, J and clone size reflect that table, while D and trimming were determined from the DNA. The sample table shows approximately 220,000 clones, and just under 90% are seen once. Approximately 1.1% of the sample lies in the top ten.

In the prospective study, participants were about 18 to 89 years old, resided in about 25 geographic areas of the United States, and were enrolled through a virtual design. In the prospective study, participants were assigned to cohorts based on the clinical history participants reported in a screening survey and a study questionnaire. ImmuneRACE Cohort 3 recovered participants were defined by two consecutive negative NP/OP PCR tests, healthcare professional clearance, or symptom resolution. Each participant in the prospective study had whole blood, serum and a nasopharyngeal or oropharyngeal swab collected by mobile phlebotomists. Participants in the prospective study had the option to provide additional blood draws and questionnaires over a 2-month period. Before DNA extraction, prospective study blood samples were shipped either frozen or at room temperature. With regard to this clone: The antigen this receptor binds is unknown. No base quality information exists; no much larger clone differs at one position.

The TCR was taken from a young man who had recovered from COVID-19. Here the chain combines TRBV11-2 and TRBJ2-5, with 11 bases aligning to TRBD2. Sample: PBMCs or T cells enriched from blood (not recorded which). At the DNA level, the sequence is TGTGCCAGCAGCTTATACCCGGTAGCGGGGGGGCGAGAGACCCAGTACTTC. Its protein product is CASSLYPVAGGRETQYF.